The rows below give T cell receptor beta chains drawn from one sample of a study of identical twins. TCRdb recomputed calls from the 5' RACE reads with MiXCR, one row per CDR3 protein. The profile shows about 200,000 distinct CDR3 sequences, more than 9% of them singletons. What was sequenced was memory T cells sorted from blood. The receptor set was obtained from a man aged 45-65 years in good health. Both conserved end residues are part of each CDR3. A D gene is named only where the DNA matches it firmly. The size of a clone is reported for some rows only, either as once, few or many, or as a class for expanded clones.

j_call cdr3_length d_call clone_size v_call cdr3_aa cdr3_nt
TRBJ2-4 19 TRBD1 many TRBV24-1 CATSDSAGGPQLAKNIQYF TGTGCCACCAGTGATTCGGCAGGGGGCCCCCAACTAGCCAAAAACATTCAGTACTTC
TRBJ1-1 12 NA few TRBV10-2 CASRQMNTEAFF TGCGCCAGCAGACAGATGAACACTGAAGCTTTCTTT
TRBJ2-3 19 TRBD2 NA TRBV11-2 CASSLLAGYSIVGTDTQYF TGTGCCAGCAGCTTACTAGCGGGGTATTCCATTGTGGGCACAGATACGCAGTATTTT
TRBJ1-4 14 TRBD1 many TRBV7-2 CASSQGQGGEKLFF TGTGCCAGCAGCCAGGGACAGGGTGGCGAAAAACTGTTTTTT
TRBJ1-2 13 NA few TRBV10-3 CAISEASYYGYTF TGTGCCATCAGTGAGGCCAGCTACTATGGCTACACCTTC
TRBJ2-3 16 TRBD2 many TRBV4-2 CASSQDRGGGTDTQYF TGTGCCAGCAGCCAAGACCGGGGGGGAGGCACAGATACGCAGTATTTT
TRBJ2-5 13 NA many TRBV4-3 CASSQDFGGASYF TGCGCCAGCAGCCAAGATTTCGGCGGGGCCTCCTACTTC
TRBJ2-1 14 TRBD2 NA TRBV20-1 CSARGRGSRDEQFF TGCAGTGCTAGAGGTCGCGGGAGTAGGGATGAGCAGTTCTTC
TRBJ1-6 15 TRBD1 many TRBV5-1 CASSPMTGGNSPLHF TGCGCCAGCAGCCCGATGACAGGGGGTAATTCACCCCTCCACTTT
TRBJ2-2 14 NA few TRBV20-1 CSARDSFYAGELFF TGCAGTGCTAGAGATAGCTTCTACGCCGGGGAGCTGTTTTTT
TRBJ1-2 14 TRBD1 few TRBV7-8 CASSFRDRYYGYTF TGTGCCAGCAGCTTCCGGGACAGATACTATGGCTACACCTTC
TRBJ2-3 14 NA many TRBV29-1 CSVEQSGFTDTQYF TGCAGCGTTGAACAATCAGGGTTTACAGATACGCAGTATTTT
TRBJ2-2 18 TRBD1 few TRBV28 CASSLFPPGQGNTGELFF TGTGCCAGCAGTTTATTTCCGCCGGGACAGGGGAACACCGGGGAGCTGTTTTTT
TRBJ2-7 14 NA many TRBV4-1 CASSQVSLRSEQYF TGCGCCAGCAGCCAAGTATCTCTAAGGAGCGAGCAGTACTTC
TRBJ2-5 15 NA many TRBV4-2 CASSQDRGTQETQYF TGTGCCAGCAGCCAAGATAGGGGGACTCAAGAGACCCAGTACTTC
TRBJ1-1 16 NA NA TRBV3-1 CASRQRGLGTNTEAFF TGTGCCAGCAGACAGCGGGGACTTGGGACGAACACTGAAGCTTTCTTT
TRBJ2-1 15 TRBD2 NA TRBV2 CASSVTSAEGNEQFF TGTGCCAGCAGCGTTACTAGCGCCGAGGGGAATGAGCAGTTCTTC
TRBJ2-6 18 TRBD1 NA TRBV27 CASKTGQGAFSGANVLTF TGTGCCAGCAAAACGGGTCAGGGGGCCTTCTCTGGGGCCAACGTCCTGACTTTC